The clone carrying this T cell receptor (beta chain) was counted between two and nine times. cDNA serving as the sequencing template came from extracted, reverse transcribed RNA. Sequencing was performed with immunoSEQ multiplex PCR; in TCRdb, only in-frame clones are kept and a portion is missing. The sample consists of hundreds of thousands of clones, 35% to 40% of them appearing once. As for treatment: oral pan-JAK inhibitor, 5-10 mg twice daily. The sample originates from a study of CD8+ T cells in alopecia areata. This CDR3 is 16 amino acids long. Trimming cost V 5 bases and J 4 bases, with 17 bases left between them. Germline lookup yields CDR1 LNHNV and CDR2 YYDKDF (reference sequence).

This TCR came from a human donor with alopecia areata. Source: CD4+ T cells sorted from blood, taken around week 31, from a patient treated with tofacitinib. This chain joins TRBV15 and TRBJ1-4, with D maybe TRBD1 (5 bases). DNA of the CDR3: TGTGCCACCAGCCCTGAGGGCAGGGTCGGTAATGAAAAACTGTTTTTT. It is translated as CATSPEGRVGNEKLFF.